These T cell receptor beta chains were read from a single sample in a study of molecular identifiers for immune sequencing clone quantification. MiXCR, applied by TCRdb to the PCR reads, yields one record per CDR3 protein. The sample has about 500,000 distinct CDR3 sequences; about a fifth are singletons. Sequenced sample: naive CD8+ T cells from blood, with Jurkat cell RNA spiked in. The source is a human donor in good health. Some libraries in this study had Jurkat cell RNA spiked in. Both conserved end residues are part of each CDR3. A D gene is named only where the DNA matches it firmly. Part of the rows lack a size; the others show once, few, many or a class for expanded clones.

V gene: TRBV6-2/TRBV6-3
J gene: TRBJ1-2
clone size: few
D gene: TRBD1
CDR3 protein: CASRESGQLNYGYTF
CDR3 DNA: TGTGCCAGCAGGGAGTCGGGACAGCTAAACTATGGCTACACCTTC

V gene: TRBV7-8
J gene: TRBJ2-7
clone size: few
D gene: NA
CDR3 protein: CASSLGGGTGGYEQYF
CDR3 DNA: TGTGCCAGCAGCTTAGGAGGGGGGACGGGCGGCTACGAGCAGTACTTC

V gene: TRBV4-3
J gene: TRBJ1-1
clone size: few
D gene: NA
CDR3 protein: CASSQGRVGYATEAFF
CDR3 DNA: TGCGCCAGCAGCCAAGGAAGGGTTGGGTATGCGACTGAAGCTTTCTTT

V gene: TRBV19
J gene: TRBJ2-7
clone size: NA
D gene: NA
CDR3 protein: CACSYPGAYEQYF
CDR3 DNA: TGTGCCTGCAGCTATCCAGGAGCCTACGAGCAGTACTTC

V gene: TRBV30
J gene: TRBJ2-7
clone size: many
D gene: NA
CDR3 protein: CAWGPFDEQYF
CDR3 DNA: TGTGCCTGGGGCCCATTTGACGAGCAGTACTTC

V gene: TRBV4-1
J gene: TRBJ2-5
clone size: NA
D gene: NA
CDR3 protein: CASSQAAGSGTQYF
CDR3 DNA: TGCGCCAGCAGCCAAGCAGCAGGGTCAGGGACCCAGTACTTC

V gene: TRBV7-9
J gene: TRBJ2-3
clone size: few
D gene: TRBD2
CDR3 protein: CASSPTGGVGTDTQYF
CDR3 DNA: TGTGCCAGCAGTCCGACGGGGGGTGTCGGCACAGATACGCAGTATTTT

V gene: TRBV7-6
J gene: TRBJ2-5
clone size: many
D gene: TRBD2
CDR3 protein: CASSMGLAEETQYF
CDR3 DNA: TGTGCCAGCAGCATGGGACTAGCGGAAGAGACCCAGTACTTC

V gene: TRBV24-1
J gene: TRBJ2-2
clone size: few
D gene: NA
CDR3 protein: CATSDFGVSGELFF
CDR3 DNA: TGTGCCACCAGTGATTTTGGCGTTTCTGGGGAGCTGTTTTTT

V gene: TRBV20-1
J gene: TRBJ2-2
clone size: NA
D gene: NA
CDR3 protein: CSAAETGVWDTGELFF
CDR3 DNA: TGCAGTGCCGCAGAGACGGGGGTGTGGGACACCGGGGAGCTGTTTTTT

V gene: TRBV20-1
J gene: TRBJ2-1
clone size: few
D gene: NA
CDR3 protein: CSARFGSWNEQFF
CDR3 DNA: TGCAGTGCTAGATTTGGGAGTTGGAATGAGCAGTTCTTC

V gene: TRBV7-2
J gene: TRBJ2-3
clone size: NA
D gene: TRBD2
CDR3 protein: CASSLPSGGEDTQYF
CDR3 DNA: TGTGCCAGCAGCTTACCTAGCGGGGGGGAGGATACGCAGTATTTT

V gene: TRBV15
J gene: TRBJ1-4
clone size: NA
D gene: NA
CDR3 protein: CATVNGHELFF
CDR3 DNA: TGTGCCACCGTGAACGGGCATGAACTGTTTTTT

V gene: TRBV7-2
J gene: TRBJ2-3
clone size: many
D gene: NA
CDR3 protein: CASSLLLSTDTQYF
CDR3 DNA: TGTGCCAGCAGCTTATTGCTAAGCACAGATACGCAGTATTTT

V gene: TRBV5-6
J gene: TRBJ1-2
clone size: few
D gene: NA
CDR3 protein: CASSLAAGTHGYTF
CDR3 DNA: TGTGCCAGCAGCTTGGCCGCGGGCACCCATGGCTACACCTTC

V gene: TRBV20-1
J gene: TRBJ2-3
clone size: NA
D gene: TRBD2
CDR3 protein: CSARDWTSADTDTQYF
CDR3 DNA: TGCAGTGCTAGAGACTGGACTAGCGCCGACACAGATACGCAGTATTTT

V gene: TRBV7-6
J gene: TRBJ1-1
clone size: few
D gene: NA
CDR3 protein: CASSFANSEAFF
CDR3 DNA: TGTGCCAGCAGCTTCGCTAATTCTGAAGCTTTCTTT

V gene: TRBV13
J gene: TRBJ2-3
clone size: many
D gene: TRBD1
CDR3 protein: CASSSAMRQGPLSTDTQYF
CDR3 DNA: TGTGCCAGCAGCTCCGCCATGCGACAGGGACCCCTTAGCACAGATACGCAGTATTTT

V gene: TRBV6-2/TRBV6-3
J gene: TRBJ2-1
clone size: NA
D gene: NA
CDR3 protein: CASSYDGRVNNEQFF
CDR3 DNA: TGTGCCAGCAGTTACGATGGACGGGTAAACAATGAGCAGTTCTTC

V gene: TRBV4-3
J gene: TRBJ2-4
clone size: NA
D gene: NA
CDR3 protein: CASSQVAVGGNIQYF
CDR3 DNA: TGCGCCAGCAGCCAGGTAGCAGTTGGTGGGAACATTCAGTACTTC

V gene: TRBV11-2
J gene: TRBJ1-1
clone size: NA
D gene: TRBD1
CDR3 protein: CVSSAGQYMNTEAFF
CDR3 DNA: TGTGTCAGCAGCGCGGGACAGTACATGAACACTGAAGCTTTCTTT

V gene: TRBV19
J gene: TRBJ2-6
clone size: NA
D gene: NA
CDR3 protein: CASSIVGRLSGANVLTF
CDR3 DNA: TGTGCCAGTAGTATTGTGGGACGTCTCTCTGGGGCCAACGTCCTGACTTTC

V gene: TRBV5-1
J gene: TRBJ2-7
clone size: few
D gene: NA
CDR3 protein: CASSGRMGGYEQYF
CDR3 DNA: TGCGCCAGCAGCGGGAGGATGGGGGGCTACGAGCAGTACTTC

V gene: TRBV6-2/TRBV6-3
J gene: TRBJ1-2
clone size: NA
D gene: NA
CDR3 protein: CASRLARDDYTF
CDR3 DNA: TGTGCCAGCAGATTGGCGAGAGATGACTACACCTTC

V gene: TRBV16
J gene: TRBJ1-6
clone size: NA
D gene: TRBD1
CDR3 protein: CASTLHLGQGLYNSPLHF
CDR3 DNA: TGTGCCAGCACCCTACACTTGGGACAGGGACTCTATAATTCACCCCTCCACTTT

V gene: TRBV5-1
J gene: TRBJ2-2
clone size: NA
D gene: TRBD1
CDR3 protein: CASSWDREANTGELFF
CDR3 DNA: TGCGCCAGCAGTTGGGACAGGGAAGCGAACACCGGGGAGCTGTTTTTT

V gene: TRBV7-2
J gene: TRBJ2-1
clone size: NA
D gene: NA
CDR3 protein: CASSLLPGSRNVPYNEQFF
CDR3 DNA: TGTGCCAGCAGCTTACTCCCCGGCTCCCGTAATGTCCCCTACAATGAGCAGTTCTTC

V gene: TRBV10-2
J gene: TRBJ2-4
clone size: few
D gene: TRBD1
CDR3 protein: CASSESGRGPATPKNIQYF
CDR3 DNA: TGCGCCAGCAGTGAGTCGGGAAGGGGGCCTGCGACGCCCAAAAACATTCAGTACTTC

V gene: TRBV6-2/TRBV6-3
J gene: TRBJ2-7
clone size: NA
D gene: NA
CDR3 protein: CASRDLDNSYEQYF
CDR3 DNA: TGTGCCAGCAGAGACCTTGACAACTCCTACGAGCAGTACTTC

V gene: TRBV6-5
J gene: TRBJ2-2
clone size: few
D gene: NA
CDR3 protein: CASSVLTGELFF
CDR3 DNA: TGTGCCAGCTCAGTTCTTACCGGGGAGCTGTTTTTT

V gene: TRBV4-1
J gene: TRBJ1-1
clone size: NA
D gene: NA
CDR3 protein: CASSQLGGSEAFF
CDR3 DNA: TGCGCCAGCAGCCAATTGGGGGGCAGTGAAGCTTTCTTT

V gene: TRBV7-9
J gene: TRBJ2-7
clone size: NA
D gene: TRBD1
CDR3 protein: CASSLVPGTANYEQYF
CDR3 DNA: TGTGCCAGCAGCTTAGTACCCGGGACAGCAAATTACGAGCAGTACTTC

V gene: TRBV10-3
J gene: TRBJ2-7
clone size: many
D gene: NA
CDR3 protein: CAISDDRSYEQYF
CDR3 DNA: TGTGCCATCAGTGATGACAGATCCTACGAGCAGTACTTC

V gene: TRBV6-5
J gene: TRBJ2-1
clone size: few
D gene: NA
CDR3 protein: CASSAGTSYNEQFF
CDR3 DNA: TGTGCCAGCAGCGCCGGGACTTCCTACAATGAGCAGTTCTTC

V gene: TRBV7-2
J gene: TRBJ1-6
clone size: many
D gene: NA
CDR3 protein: CAIGEPLSYNSPLHF
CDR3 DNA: TGTGCCATTGGGGAGCCTTTGTCCTATAATTCACCCCTCCACTTT

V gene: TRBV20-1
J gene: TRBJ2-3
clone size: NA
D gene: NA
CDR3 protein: CRATLTLGGGSSTDTQYF
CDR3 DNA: TGCAGGGCTACACTAACCCTTGGGGGCGGGTCAAGTACAGATACGCAGTATTTT

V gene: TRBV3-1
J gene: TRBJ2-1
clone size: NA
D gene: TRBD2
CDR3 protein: CASSQVGGGPGNEQFF
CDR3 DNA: TGTGCCAGCAGCCAAGTTGGCGGGGGGCCGGGAAATGAGCAGTTCTTC

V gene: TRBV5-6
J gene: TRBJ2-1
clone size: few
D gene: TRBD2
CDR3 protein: CASSFSSGGAWVNEQFF
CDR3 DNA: TGTGCCAGCAGCTTTTCTAGCGGGGGGGCCTGGGTTAATGAGCAGTTCTTC

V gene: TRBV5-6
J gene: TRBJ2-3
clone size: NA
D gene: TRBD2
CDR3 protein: CASSLWSGRAVTDTQYF
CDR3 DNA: TGTGCCAGCAGCTTGTGGAGCGGGAGGGCTGTGACAGATACGCAGTATTTT

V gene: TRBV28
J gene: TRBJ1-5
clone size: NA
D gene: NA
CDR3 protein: CASSLLAGRGGGGEPQHF
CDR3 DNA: TGTGCCAGCAGTTTATTGGCAGGGAGGGGGGGGGGGGGAGAGCCCCAGCATTTT

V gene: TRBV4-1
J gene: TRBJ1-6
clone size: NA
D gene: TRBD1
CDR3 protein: CASSHRDRGYSPLHF
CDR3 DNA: TGCGCCAGCAGCCACCGGGACAGGGGATATTCTCCCCTCCACTTT

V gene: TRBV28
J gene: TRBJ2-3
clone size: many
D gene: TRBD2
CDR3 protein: CASTLAGEADTQYF
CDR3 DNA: TGTGCCAGCACACTAGCGGGAGAGGCAGATACGCAGTATTTT

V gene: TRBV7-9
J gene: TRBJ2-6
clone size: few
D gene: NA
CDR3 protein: CASSNPDRPFSGANVLTF
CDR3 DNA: TGTGCCAGCAGCAACCCTGACAGGCCCTTTTCTGGGGCCAACGTCCTGACTTTC

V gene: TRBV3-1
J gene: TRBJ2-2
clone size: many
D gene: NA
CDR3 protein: CASSHHLQQGRELFF
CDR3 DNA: TGTGCCAGCAGCCATCACCTACAACAGGGCCGGGAGCTGTTTTTT

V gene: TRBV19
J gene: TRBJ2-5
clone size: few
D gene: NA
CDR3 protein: CASSPEDSSQETQYF
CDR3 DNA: TGTGCCAGTAGTCCGGAGGACAGCTCCCAAGAGACCCAGTACTTC

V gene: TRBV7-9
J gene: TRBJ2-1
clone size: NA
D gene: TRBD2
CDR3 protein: CASSLPSGEGLDNEQFF
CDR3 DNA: TGTGCCAGCAGCTTACCTTCGGGGGAGGGCCTTGACAATGAGCAGTTCTTC

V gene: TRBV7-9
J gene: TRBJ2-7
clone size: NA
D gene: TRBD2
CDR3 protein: CASSPGLAGGEQCF
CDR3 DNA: TGTGCCAGCAGCCCCGGACTAGCGGGAGGCGAGCAGTGCTTC

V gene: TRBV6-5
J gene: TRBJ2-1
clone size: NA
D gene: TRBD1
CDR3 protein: CASSYSMDRDWSNEQFF
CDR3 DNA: TGTGCCAGCAGTTACTCGATGGACAGGGACTGGAGCAATGAGCAGTTCTTC

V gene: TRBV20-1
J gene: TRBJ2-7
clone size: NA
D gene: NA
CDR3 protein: CSANELDSRDYEQYF
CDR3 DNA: TGCAGTGCAAACGAACTGGACTCTCGGGACTACGAGCAGTACTTC

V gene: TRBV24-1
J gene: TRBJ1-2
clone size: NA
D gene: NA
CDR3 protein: CATSEVERLYGYTF
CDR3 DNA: TGTGCCACCAGTGAAGTTGAGAGATTATATGGCTACACCTTC

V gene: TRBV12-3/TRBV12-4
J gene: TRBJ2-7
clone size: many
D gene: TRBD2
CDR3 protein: CASSGEGRSYEQYF
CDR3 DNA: TGTGCCAGCAGTGGGGAGGGGCGTTCCTACGAGCAGTACTTC

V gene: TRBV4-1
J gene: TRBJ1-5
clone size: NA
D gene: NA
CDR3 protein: CASGQVTGDNQPQHF
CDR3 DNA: TGCGCCAGCGGCCAGGTGACGGGTGACAACCAGCCCCAGCATTTT

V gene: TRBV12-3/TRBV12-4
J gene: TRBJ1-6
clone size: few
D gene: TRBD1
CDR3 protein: CASSHRDRVSPLHF
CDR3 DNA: TGTGCCAGCAGTCACCGGGACAGGGTATCACCCCTCCACTTT

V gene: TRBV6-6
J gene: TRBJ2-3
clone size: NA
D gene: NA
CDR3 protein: CASRGTTSSTDTQYF
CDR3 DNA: TGTGCCAGCAGGGGAACAACTTCGAGCACAGATACGCAGTATTTT

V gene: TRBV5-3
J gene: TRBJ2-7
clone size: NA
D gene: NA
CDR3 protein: CASSLSAGMSSEQYF
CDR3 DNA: TGTGCCAGCAGCTTGTCGGCAGGGATGTCGAGTGAGCAGTACTTC

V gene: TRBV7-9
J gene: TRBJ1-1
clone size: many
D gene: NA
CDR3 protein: CASRVDGVEEAFF
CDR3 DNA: TGTGCCAGCAGAGTAGATGGGGTGGAAGAAGCTTTCTTT

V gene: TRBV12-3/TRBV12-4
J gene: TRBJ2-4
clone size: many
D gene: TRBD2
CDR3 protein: CASKAAGDIQYF
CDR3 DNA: TGTGCCAGCAAGGCAGCGGGAGACATTCAGTACTTC

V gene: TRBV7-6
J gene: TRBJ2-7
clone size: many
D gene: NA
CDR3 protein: CASSSPGRPYEQYF
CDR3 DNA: TGTGCCAGCAGCTCCCCGGGACGGCCCTACGAGCAGTACTTC

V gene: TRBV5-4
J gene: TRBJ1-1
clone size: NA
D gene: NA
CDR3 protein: CASSLSGLVLNTEAFF
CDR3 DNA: TGTGCCAGCAGCCTGAGCGGGCTCGTGCTGAACACTGAAGCTTTCTTT